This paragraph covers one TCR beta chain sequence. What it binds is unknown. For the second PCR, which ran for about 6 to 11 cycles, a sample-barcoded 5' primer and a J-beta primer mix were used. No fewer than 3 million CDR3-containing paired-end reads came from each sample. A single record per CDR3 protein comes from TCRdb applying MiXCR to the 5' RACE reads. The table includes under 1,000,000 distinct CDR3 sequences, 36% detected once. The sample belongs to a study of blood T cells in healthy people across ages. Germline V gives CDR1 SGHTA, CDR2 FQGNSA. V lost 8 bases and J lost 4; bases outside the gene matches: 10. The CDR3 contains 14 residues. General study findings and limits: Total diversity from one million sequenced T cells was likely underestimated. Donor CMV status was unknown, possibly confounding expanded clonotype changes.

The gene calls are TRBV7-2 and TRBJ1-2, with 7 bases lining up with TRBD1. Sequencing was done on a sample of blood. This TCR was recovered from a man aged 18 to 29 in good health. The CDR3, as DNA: TGTGCCAGCGATGGGGGACAGCCATTCTATGGCTACACCTTC. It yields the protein CASDGGQPFYGYTF.